This entry concerns a single T cell receptor (beta chain). TCRdb's table, derived via immunoSEQ multiplex PCR, lists solely in-frame clones and lacks some. The sample comprises about 28,000 clones, approximately 89% of which are singletons, and approximately 49% rests with the top ten. This sample is part of a study of blood T cell repertoires in COVID-19. V shed 5 bases and J 9 bases; nucleotides not matched to a gene: 13. Germline V gene sequence: CDR1 MNHEY, CDR2 SMNVEV (reference sequence). The CDR3 covers 15 residues. The sequenced sample consisted of peripheral blood. This sequence was found in a human donor with acute or convalescent COVID-19. The donor label of this sample is uncertain. The chain has TRBV27 and TRBJ2-1; 7 positions match TRBD2. CDR3 coding DNA: TGTGCCAGCAGTCGTGAGAAACTAGCGATTGGTGAGCAGTTCTTC. This sequence encodes CASSREKLAIGEQFF.